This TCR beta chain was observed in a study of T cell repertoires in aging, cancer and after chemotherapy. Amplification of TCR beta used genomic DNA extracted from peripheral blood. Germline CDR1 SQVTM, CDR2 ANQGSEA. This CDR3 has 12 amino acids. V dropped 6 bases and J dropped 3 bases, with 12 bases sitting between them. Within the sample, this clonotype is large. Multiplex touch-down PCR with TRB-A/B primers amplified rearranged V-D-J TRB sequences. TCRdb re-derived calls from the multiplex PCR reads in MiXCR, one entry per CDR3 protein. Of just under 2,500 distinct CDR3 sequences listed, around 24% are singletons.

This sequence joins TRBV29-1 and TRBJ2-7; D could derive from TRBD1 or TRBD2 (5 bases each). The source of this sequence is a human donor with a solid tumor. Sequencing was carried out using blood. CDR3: CSVGDPSYEQYF. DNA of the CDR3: TGCAGCGTGGGGGACCCAAGCTACGAGCAGTACTTC.